A single sample is the source of the 20 T cell receptor beta chains below, sequenced in a study of blood T cell repertoires in COVID-19. Here immunoSEQ multiplex PCR was the method, and the copy in TCRdb shows in-frame clones only, minus some. The sample has about 250,000 clones, 87% seen once. Sequencing was performed on peripheral blood. The receptor source for this set is a man between 18 and 35 years old with active or convalescent COVID-19.

The V call is TRBV19, the J call TRBJ1-2; possible D gene TRBD1, 5 bases. Germline V gene lookup returns CDR1 LNHDA and CDR2 SQIVND (reference sequence). The CDR3 has 13 amino acids. V was clipped by 9 bases and J by 4 bases, with 15 bases between them. CDR3 in amino acids: CASTIGGSYGYTF. The CDR3 bases are TGTGCCAGCACTATCGGGGGGAGCTATGGCTACACCTTC.

This chain joins TRBV28 and TRBJ1-5, with 8 bases that match TRBD1. The germline V gene has CDR1 MDHEN and CDR2 SYDVKM. J was trimmed by 6 bases and V by 4 bases; bases with no gene match: 5. This CDR3 contains 14 residues. This CDR3 is CASSYGQGGQPQHF. The CDR3 nucleotides are TGTGCCAGCAGTTACGGACAGGGTGGTCAGCCCCAGCATTTT. Looking up the rest from reference TRBV28 and TRBJ1-5 gives the full variable domain: DVKVTQSSRYLVKRTGEKVFLECVQDMDHENMFWYRQDPGLGLRLIYFSYDVKMKEKGDIPEGYSVSREKKERFSLILESASTNQTSMYLCASSYGQGGQPQHFGDGTRLSIL.

The rearrangement joins TRBV7-2 to TRBJ2-1; TRBD2 matches at 8 bases. This CDR3 comprises 19 residues. The junction had 17 bases not matched to a gene; V was cut back by 0 bases and J by 7 bases. Germline values: CDR1 SGHTA, CDR2 FQGNSA. Here the CDR3 DNA reads TGTGCCAGCAGCTTAGCGAGAGCTAGCGGGTCCCGCCTTCGGAATGAGCAGTTCTTC. This gives the protein CASSLARASGSRLRNEQFF.

CDR3 in DNA: TGTGCCAGCAGCTTAGTCCCAGGGGACCACCGCTACAATGAGCAGTTCTTC. It codes for CASSLVPGDHRYNEQFF. The chain carries TRBV11-2 and TRBJ2-1; the D gene is possibly TRBD1 (6 bases). This CDR3 region has 17 residues. The germline V gene encodes CDR1 SGHAT and CDR2 FQNNGV. V was trimmed by 1 base and J by 3 bases, leaving 16 bases between them.

The rearrangement joins TRBV27 to TRBJ1-5; TRBD1 matches 7 bases. Germline values: CDR1 MNHEY, CDR2 SMNVEV (reference sequence). The trim removed 5 bases at V and 0 bases at J, leaving 7 bases unmatched. CDR3 length: 16 amino acids. The CDR3 coding sequence is TGTGCCAGCAGTCGGGACAGAACATATAGCAATCAGCCCCAGCATTTT. Translating gives CASSRDRTYSNQPQHF.

The gene calls are TRBV19 and TRBJ2-2; 8 nucleotides align to TRBD2. The J segment lost 3 bases and the V segment lost 1 base, leaving 7 bases of the junction unmatched. CDR1 and CDR2 (germline): LNHDA, SQIVND (reference sequence). This CDR3 has 17 amino acids. CDR3 amino acids: CASSIASGSMYTGELFF. In nucleotides, the CDR3 is TGTGCCAGTAGTATAGCGAGCGGGAGTATGTACACCGGGGAGCTGTTTTTT. The variable domain in full, completed from reference TRBV19 and TRBJ2-2, reads DGGITQSPKYLFRKEGQNVTLSCEQNLNHDAMYWYRQDPGQGLRLIYYSQIVNDFQKGDIAEGYSVSREKKESFPLTVTSAQKNPTAFYLCASSIASGSMYTGELFFGEGSRLTVL.

The chain carries TRBV29-1 and TRBJ2-1; 14 bases match TRBD2. CDR1 is SQVTM and CDR2 is ANQGSEA in the germline V gene. After removal of 6 bases from V and 2 bases from J, the junction contained 3 bases not matched to a gene. The CDR3 loop spans 15 amino acids. The CDR3 sequence is CSVPGLAGAYNEQFF. DNA of the CDR3: TGCAGCGTCCCGGGACTAGCGGGGGCCTACAATGAGCAGTTCTTC.

The V call is TRBV29-1, the J call TRBJ1-1; TRBD1 might be the D (6 bases). The germline V gene has CDR1 SQVTM and CDR2 ANQGSEA. V gave up 8 bases and J gave up 4 bases, with 14 bases separating them. The CDR3 length is 12 residues. In DNA, the CDR3 is TGCAGCTTATTTCGAGGGGGCACTGAAGCTTTCTTT. As protein: CSLFRGGTEAFF.

This clone appeared a single time. V and J are TRBV19 and TRBJ1-5; D remains unclear. The V and J ends lost 6 bases and 1 base respectively, with 10 bases between them. Germline V gives CDR1 LNHDA, CDR2 SQIVND (reference sequence). The CDR3 is 14 residues long. CDR3: CASRKSRSNQPQHF. The CDR3 DNA reads as TGTGCCAGTAGAAAGAGTCGGAGCAATCAGCCCCAGCATTTT.

The genes are TRBV18 and TRBJ2-5; 7 positions agree with TRBD1. CDR3 length equals 13 residues. V gave up 0 bases and J gave up 7 bases; unmatched junction bases: 2. Germline CDR1 is KGHSH and CDR2 is LQKENI. The CDR3 reads CASSPPNRGTQYF. The DNA for the CDR3 is TGTGCCAGCTCACCACCGAACAGGGGGACCCAGTACTTC.

The chain links TRBV29-1 to TRBJ1-4; D might be TRBD1 (6 bases). CDR1 SQVTM and CDR2 ANQGSEA come from the germline V gene. This CDR3 contains 12 residues. Deletions cut 6 bases from V and 3 bases from J, with 8 bases between. Written as DNA, the CDR3 is TGCAGCGTACAGGGCTCTAATGAAAAACTGTTTTTT. Encoded protein: CSVQGSNEKLFF.

The CDR3 DNA reads TGTGCCAGCACCCCGTCGAGGAGCGGGAGGGGGAAATACAATGAGCAGTTCTTC. Translated: CASTPSRSGRGKYNEQFF. The chain uses TRBV5-4 and TRBJ2-1, with 10 positions matching TRBD2. The CDR3 is made up of 18 amino acids. CDR1 and CDR2 (germline): SGHNT, YYREEE (reference sequence). Trimming removed 6 bases from V and 4 bases from J; junction bases left unmatched: 16. Combining the CDR3 with reference TRBV5-4 and TRBJ2-1 gives the whole variable domain ETGVTQSPTHLIKTRGQQVTLRCSSQSGHNTVSWYQQALGQGPQFIFQYYREEENGRGNFPPRFSGLQFPNYSSELNVNALELDDSALYLCASTPSRSGRGKYNEQFFGPGTRLTVL.

The rearrangement uses TRBV3-1 (or the pseudogene TRBV3-2) and TRBJ1-6; 11 bases fit TRBD1. CDR1 and CDR2 (germline): LGHDT, YNNKEL (reference sequence). Germline trimming cut 4 bases from V and 1 base from J; bases unmatched to any gene: 6. The length of the CDR3 is 18 residues. The CDR3 region is CASSPGQGGSSYNSPLHF. As DNA, the CDR3 is TGTGCCAGCAGCCCGGGACAGGGGGGTTCGTCCTATAATTCACCCCTCCACTTT.

Here the CDR3 reads CASSLGGNWYGYTF. CDR3 DNA: TGTGCCAGCAGTTTAGGAGGGAATTGGTATGGCTACACCTTC. This chain connects TRBV28 to TRBJ1-2; the D is unclear. The CDR3 sequence is 14 residues long. Germline V gives CDR1 MDHEN, CDR2 SYDVKM. V lost 2 bases and J 5 bases, leaving 12 bases between the germline ends.

V gene TRBV6-5 combines with J gene TRBJ1-1; unclear D gene. V was shortened by 6 bases and J by 1 base, with 12 bases between the two germline ends. Germline loops: CDR1 MNHEY, CDR2 SVGAGI. The CDR3 is made up of 14 amino acids. As DNA, the CDR3 is TGTGCCAGCAGGGCGGAACCGACGAACACTGAAGCTTTCTTT. Translated: CASRAEPTNTEAFF.

V and J are TRBV6-2 or TRBV6-3 and TRBJ1-2; TRBD1 is a possible D gene (5 bases). This CDR3 comprises 15 residues. Germline V gives CDR1 MNHEY, CDR2 SVGEGT. Trimming removed 2 bases from V and 1 base from J, with 11 bases in between. For the CDR3, the DNA is TGTGCCAGCAGTTACATGCCAGGGAATAACTATGGCTACACCTTC. Its protein is CASSYMPGNNYGYTF.

Only a few counts were recorded for this clone. This chain links TRBV18 with TRBJ1-2; tentative D call: TRBD1 (5 bases). The germline gives CDR1 KGHSH, CDR2 LQKENI. The CDR3 runs to 14 residues. V lost 8 bases, J lost 0 bases, and 13 bases lay in between. The CDR3 DNA reads TGTGCCAGCGCCTCAGGGAAAACTAACTATGGCTACACCTTC. This gives the protein CASASGKTNYGYTF.

V and J are TRBV5-1 and TRBJ1-1, with 8 bases aligning to TRBD1. CDR1 SGHRS and CDR2 YFSETQ come from the germline V gene. The CDR3 contains 15 residues. Trimming removed 0 bases from V and 5 bases from J; junction bases left unmatched: 6. CDR3 DNA sequence: TGCGCCAGCAGCTTGGGGACAGGGTGGTCGACTGAAGCTTTCTTT. As protein: CASSLGTGWSTEAFF.

The genes are TRBV2 and TRBJ2-4; D is possibly TRBD2 (5 bases). CDR1 is SNHLY, CDR2 FYNNEI, per germline. The CDR3 covers 16 residues. Trimming took 0 bases from V and 2 from J, leaving 11 bases between them. The CDR3 DNA reads TGTGCCAGCAGTGAAGCGCTTCGAGGGTCCAAAAACATTCAGTACTTC. Translating gives CASSEALRGSKNIQYF.

The genes are TRBV9 and TRBJ2-2; 8 bases map to TRBD1. The ends lost 0 bases at V and 8 bases at J; junction bases unmatched: 6. The CDR3 is 15 amino acids. Germline values: CDR1 SGDLS, CDR2 YYNGEE. CDR3 DNA: TGTGCCAGCAGCGTAGCACAGGGGGGTTTTGGGGAGCTGTTTTTT. Its protein is CASSVAQGGFGELFF.